A single sample gave rise to the 24 T cell receptor beta chains below, sequenced in a study of cytomegalovirus exposure and HLA in healthy donors. Vbeta (60) and Jbeta (13) primers were used in the PCR. The assay was immunoSEQ multiplex PCR, and TCRdb's table has in-frame clones only and misses some. The sample holds roughly 77,000 clones, less than 80% seen once. Specimen: PBMCs. The source of these receptors is a woman between 35 and 50 years old in good health and CMV-seropositive.

The chain is built from TRBV6-1 and TRBJ1-1; the D gene is possibly TRBD1 (6 bases). Germline V gives CDR1 MNHNS, CDR2 SASEGT. V shed 10 bases and J shed 5 bases, with 14 bases lying between them. This CDR3 comprises 12 residues. The CDR3 region is CAIQGWGTEAFF. CDR3 DNA sequence: TGTGCCATCCAGGGGTGGGGGACTGAAGCTTTCTTT.

This clone was found a few times. This chain connects TRBV5-1 to TRBJ1-3, with a possible D match to TRBD1 (5 bases). The CDR3 is 14 amino acids. Germline CDR1 is SGHRS and CDR2 is YFSETQ. Trimming left V 3 bases short and J 2 bases short, with 9 bases between. CDR3 nucleotides: TGCGCCAGCAGCTCGGGGGAGCCTGGAAACACCATATATTTT. Amino acids: CASSSGEPGNTIYF.

This clone was seen only a few times. The rearrangement joins TRBV28 to TRBJ1-5; TRBD1 might be the D (5 bases). This CDR3 has 14 amino acids. V lost 6 bases and J lost 3, with 12 bases in between. CDR1 MDHEN and CDR2 SYDVKM come from the germline V gene. The CDR3 reads CASRLPGLNQPQHF. The CDR3 coding sequence is TGTGCCAGCAGGCTTCCGGGACTCAATCAGCCCCAGCATTTT.

The chain carries TRBV5-4 and TRBJ1-1; 11 bases map to TRBD1. J lost 5 bases, V lost 4 bases, and 10 bases had no gene match. This CDR3 is built from 16 residues. The germline V gene encodes CDR1 SGHNT and CDR2 YYREEE (reference sequence). The CDR3 loop reads CASSPAPGQGETEAFF. The CDR3 DNA reads as TGTGCCAGCAGCCCCGCTCCGGGACAGGGGGAAACTGAAGCTTTCTTT.

About this clone: Other nucleotide sequences in the sample specify the same CDR3. The chain couples TRBV9 to TRBJ2-3; the D is unclear. V was shortened by 4 bases and J by 4 bases, with 16 bases between the two germline ends. The CDR3 length is 15 residues. Germline V gene lookup returns CDR1 SGDLS and CDR2 YYNGEE. The CDR3 DNA reads TGTGCCAGCAGCCCCCTCCGGGTCGCTCCAGATACGCAGTATTTT. It codes for CASSPLRVAPDTQYF.

This chain links TRBV11-3 with TRBJ1-1, with a tentative D call TRBD1 (5 bases). V dropped 1 base and J dropped 3 bases, with 6 bases sitting between them. The CDR3 loop spans 13 amino acids. Germline V lookup: CDR1 SGHNT, CDR2 YENEEA. The CDR3 here is CASSLVGDTEAFF. In nucleotides, the CDR3 is TGTGCCAGCAGCTTAGTAGGGGACACTGAAGCTTTCTTT.

The CDR3 reads CASTAADRGVGELFF. For the CDR3, the DNA is TGTGCCAGCACCGCCGCGGACAGGGGGGTTGGGGAACTGTTTTTT. The rearrangement uses TRBV25-1 and TRBJ1-4, with 10 positions matching TRBD1. V lost 7 bases and J lost 12; bases outside the gene matches: 14. The CDR3 extends over 15 amino acids. The germline CDR1 and CDR2 sequences are MGHDK and SYGVNS.

This clone was counted a single time. This sequence joins TRBV5-1 and TRBJ2-7, with 11 bases fitting TRBD2. In germline, CDR1 is SGHRS, CDR2 YFSETQ. Unmatched junction bases numbered 7, after V lost 0 bases and J lost 5 bases. CDR3 length equals 16 residues. In DNA form, the CDR3 reads TGCGCCAGCAGCTTGGCGTTAGGGACTAGCGGCCACGAGCAGTACTTC. It translates to CASSLALGTSGHEQYF.

V gene TRBV11-3 combines with J gene TRBJ1-1; D is perhaps TRBD1 (5 bases). The CDR3 consists of 16 residues. With 5 bases removed from V and 1 base from J, the gap between germline ends came to 17 bases. CDR1 and CDR2 (germline): SGHNT, YENEEA. CDR3 sequence (DNA): TGTGCCAGCAGCCCCCGCCTGGGGCCCGCGAACACTGAAGCTTTCTTT. This translates into CASSPRLGPANTEAFF.

This clone occurred a few times. The V gene is TRBV6-1, the J gene TRBJ1-5; 8 positions agree with TRBD1. Trimming removed 10 bases from V and 7 bases from J; junction bases left unmatched: 12. Germline V gene data show CDR1 as MNHNS and CDR2 as SASEGT. The CDR3 runs to 14 residues. The CDR3 bases are TGTGCCACCGCAGAGACAGGGGAAGGCCAGCCCCAGCATTTT. Translation: CATAETGEGQPQHF.

The rearrangement uses TRBV5-5 and TRBJ1-5; 8 nucleotides match TRBD1. There are 16 residues in the CDR3. V gave up 4 bases and J gave up 2 bases; unmatched junction bases: 8. Germline V CDR1 and CDR2: SGHKS, YYEKEE (reference sequence). The CDR3 region has the DNA TGTGCCAGCAGCACCTTAGACAGGGGTGGCAATCAGCCCCAGCATTTT. Its translation: CASSTLDRGGNQPQHF.

The rearrangement links TRBV4-1 to TRBJ2-3; tentatively, D is TRBD1 (5 bases). V shed 1 base and J shed 6 bases, with 14 bases lying between them. The CDR3 runs 15 residues. Germline CDR1 MGHRA, CDR2 YSYEKL. This CDR3 is CASSQVRQAGDTQYF. CDR3 coding DNA: TGCGCCAGCAGCCAAGTTCGGCAGGCAGGGGATACGCAGTATTTT.

The chain has TRBV7-9 and TRBJ1-4; TRBD1 agrees at 10 bases. V lost 5 bases, J lost 13 bases, and 16 bases stayed unmatched. Looked up from germline, CDR1 is SEHNR and CDR2 is FQNEAQ (reference sequence). There are 16 residues in the CDR3. The CDR3 coding sequence is TGTGCCAGCAGCCGGGGCGACGGACAGGGGGTATATAGACTGTTTTTT. It specifies CASSRGDGQGVYRLFF.

This clone has just a few counts. This chain connects TRBV5-4 to TRBJ2-5; D may be TRBD2 (5 bases). This CDR3 region has 12 residues. V dropped 5 bases and J dropped 5 bases, with 10 bases sitting between them. The germline CDR1 and CDR2 sequences are SGHNT and YYREEE (reference sequence). The CDR3 protein is CASSLAPETQYF. The CDR3 DNA reads as TGTGCCAGCAGTTTAGCGCCGGAGACCCAGTACTTC.

This sequence joins TRBV9 and TRBJ1-4, with 11 bases that match TRBD1. Germline V gene lookup returns CDR1 SGDLS and CDR2 YYNGEE. The CDR3 runs to 15 residues. The J segment lost 7 bases and the V segment lost 3 bases, leaving 5 bases of the junction unmatched. The CDR3 nucleotides are TGTGCCAGCAGCGGATCCGGGACAGGGGGTGAAAAACTGTTTTTT. It translates to CASSGSGTGGEKLFF.

The rearrangement uses TRBV5-6 and TRBJ1-1; D is ambiguous. Looked up from germline, CDR1 is SGHDT and CDR2 is YYEEEE. The CDR3 consists of 13 residues. Deletions cut 2 bases from V and 13 bases from J, with 18 bases between. CDR3 coding DNA: TGTGCCAGCAGCTTTAGTTCGGTTCAGGATGGTTTCTTT. Translating it yields CASSFSSVQDGFF.

The V call is TRBV25-1, the J call TRBJ2-3; 8 bases are shared with TRBD1. CDR1 is MGHDK, CDR2 SYGVNS, per germline. Unmatched junction bases numbered 6, after V lost 4 bases and J lost 3 bases. The CDR3 contains 15 residues. CDR3 DNA sequence: TGTGCCAGCAGTGGGCACAGGGGGATAACAGATACGCAGTATTTT. Amino acid sequence: CASSGHRGITDTQYF.

The CDR3 DNA sequence: TGTGCCACCAGCAGACCACAGGGAGTGAATGAAAAACTGTTTTTT. Translated, it gives CATSRPQGVNEKLFF. This chain joins TRBV15 and TRBJ1-4, with D perhaps TRBD1 (6 bases). The CDR3 loop spans 15 amino acids. V was clipped by 2 bases and J by 5 bases, with 12 bases between them. Germline CDR1 reads LNHNV; CDR2 reads YYDKDF (reference sequence).

This sequence joins TRBV5-1 and TRBJ1-1; 10 bases line up with TRBD1. The CDR3 has 17 residues. Unmatched junction bases numbered 13, after V lost 7 bases and J lost 1 base. Germline V gene data show CDR1 as SGHRS and CDR2 as YFSETQ. DNA for the CDR3: TGCGCCAGCTTCTACGGGACAGGGGATCGTGAGAACACTGAAGCTTTCTTT. Amino acids: CASFYGTGDRENTEAFF.

V gene TRBV2 combines with J gene TRBJ1-4; D ambiguous. V was clipped by 3 bases and J by 7 bases, with 21 bases between them. Germline V gene sequence: CDR1 SNHLY, CDR2 FYNNEI. This CDR3 has 17 residues. CDR3 amino acids: CASSDEPWVSSGEKLFF. The CDR3 DNA reads TGTGCCAGCAGTGATGAGCCCTGGGTCAGCAGCGGTGAAAAACTGTTTTTT.

The chain uses TRBV11-2 and TRBJ1-6, with 7 bases matching TRBD1. This CDR3 comprises 16 residues. Germline CDR1 reads SGHAT; CDR2 reads FQNNGV. Losses at the gene ends were 5 bases for V and 4 bases for J; bases not matched to a gene: 8. The CDR3 protein is CASSPTRDSYNSPLHF. The CDR3 DNA follows: TGTGCCAGCAGCCCCACACGGGACAGTTATAATTCACCCCTCCACTTT.

The rearrangement links TRBV7-2 to TRBJ1-2; TRBD1 matches at 7 bases. The CDR3 spans 17 residues. Germline assignment: CDR1 SGHTA and CDR2 FQGNSA. After removal of 5 bases from V and 1 base from J, the junction contained 13 bases not matched to a gene. The CDR3 region is CASSVTSGTAFNYGYTF. CDR3 in DNA: TGTGCCAGCAGCGTAACTTCCGGGACAGCTTTTAACTATGGCTACACCTTC.

The CDR3 nucleotides are TGTGCCACCAGCAGGCAGGGGTCAGAGACCCAGTACTTC. Translation: CATSRQGSETQYF. The chain is built from TRBV15 and TRBJ2-5; a possible D gene is TRBD1 (6 bases). Germline assignment: CDR1 LNHNV and CDR2 YYDKDF (reference sequence). The CDR3 totals 13 residues. V dropped 3 bases and J dropped 4 bases, with 9 bases sitting between them.

Notes on this clone: Different DNA sequences within this sample yield the same CDR3. The chain employs TRBV5-1 and TRBJ1-3, with D perhaps TRBD1 (6 bases). V lost 4 bases and J 0 bases, leaving 14 bases between the germline ends. The CDR3 consists of 16 residues. Germline lookup yields CDR1 SGHRS and CDR2 YFSETQ. DNA of the CDR3: TGCGCCAGCAGCCCATCGACAGGCAGCTCTGGAAACACCATATATTTT. This sequence encodes CASSPSTGSSGNTIYF. The whole variable domain, filled in from reference TRBV5-1 and TRBJ1-3, reads KAGVTQTPRYLIKTRGQQVTLSCSPISGHRSVSWYQQTPGQGLQFLFEYFSETQRNKGNFPGRFSGRQFSNSRSEMNVSTLELGDSALYLCASSPSTGSSGNTIYFGEGSWLTVV.